These 13 T cell receptor beta chains came from one sample sequenced in a study of graft-versus-host responses after intestinal transplantation. Their recognized antigens are unknown. TCRdb's table, derived via immunoSEQ multiplex PCR, lists solely in-frame clones and lacks some. Of about 120,000 clones in the sample, 85% to 95% were seen once. Sample: unstimulated CD8+ T cells sorted from spleen or lymph node cells, taken before intestinal transplant. The receptors were gathered from a human donor who received an intestinal transplant.

The chain links TRBV28 to TRBJ1-5, with a possible D match to TRBD1 (6 bases). The V gene lost 3 bases and the J gene lost 0 bases, with 18 bases spanning the gap. CDR1 and CDR2 (germline): MDHEN, SYDVKM. CDR3 size: 18 residues. For the CDR3, the DNA is TGTGCCAGCAGTTTCCCCACAGGGAGGGATTATAGCAATCAGCCCCAGCATTTT. This codes for CASSFPTGRDYSNQPQHF.

The chain joins TRBV6-5 to TRBJ2-7, with 8 nucleotides matching TRBD1. This CDR3 contains 14 residues. Germline V lookup: CDR1 MNHEY, CDR2 SVGAGI. Losses at the gene ends were 3 bases for V and 3 bases for J; bases not matched to a gene: 4. CDR3 DNA: TGTGCCAGCAGTTATGATGGACAGGGCTACGAGCAGTACTTC. Its protein product is CASSYDGQGYEQYF.

The chain is built from TRBV28 and TRBJ2-7, with no clear D. This CDR3 has 14 residues. V was clipped by 2 bases and J by 0 bases, with 8 bases between them. The germline V gene encodes CDR1 MDHEN and CDR2 SYDVKM. The CDR3 here is CASSLVFGSYEQYF. The CDR3 DNA reads as TGTGCCAGCAGTTTAGTGTTTGGCTCCTACGAGCAGTACTTC.

Notes on this clone: A much larger clone sits a single nucleotide away, making a read error possible. Other DNA sequences in this sample translate to the same CDR3. The CDR3 loop reads CASSLRGTEAFF. The CDR3 DNA is TGTGCCAGCAGCTTACGAGGGACTGAAGCTTTCTTT. The genes are TRBV5-3 and TRBJ1-1; no definite D call. TRBV5-3 is placed among ORFs of uncertain function. CDR3 length: 12 amino acids.

This chain uses TRBV28 with TRBJ1-3; D possibly corresponds to TRBD1 (5 bases). CDR3 size: 22 residues. Trimming left V 5 bases short and J 7 bases short, with 39 bases between. CDR1 and CDR2 (germline): MDHEN, SYDVKM. The CDR3 here is CASSLLLPLRASGNPAGNTIYF. The CDR3 DNA reads as TGTGCCAGCAGTCTTCTCCTTCCCCTCCGGGCCTCAGGGAATCCAGCAGGTAACACCATATATTTT. The full variable domain, with the rest looked up from reference TRBV28 and TRBJ1-3, is DVKVTQSSRYLVKRTGEKVFLECVQDMDHENMFWYRQDPGLGLRLIYFSYDVKMKEKGDIPEGYSVSREKKERFSLILESASTNQTSMYLCASSLLLPLRASGNPAGNTIYFGEGSWLTVV.

This clone was seen just once. V and J are TRBV25-1 and TRBJ2-2; TRBD1 matches at 10 bases. The germline V gene encodes CDR1 MGHDK and CDR2 SYGVNS. After removal of 3 bases from V and 5 bases from J, the junction contained 3 bases not matched to a gene. CDR3 size: 15 residues. DNA of the CDR3: TGTGCCAGCAGTGATTGGACAGGGGGTACCGGGGAGCTGTTTTTT. This codes for CASSDWTGGTGELFF. Supplemented by reference TRBV25-1 and TRBJ2-2, the full variable domain reads EADIYQTPRYLVIGTGKKITLECSQTMGHDKMYWYQQDPGMELHLIHYSYGVNSTEKGDLSSESTVSRIRTEHFPLTLESARPSHTSQYLCASSDWTGGTGELFFGEGSRLTVL.

The chain is built from TRBV28 and TRBJ2-7; D gene ambiguous. The CDR3 loop spans 13 amino acids. Looked up from germline, CDR1 is MDHEN and CDR2 is SYDVKM. V lost 1 base, J lost 0 bases, and 4 bases lay in between. CDR3: CASSLFRSYEQYF. The CDR3 DNA follows: TGTGCCAGCAGTTTATTTCGCTCCTACGAGCAGTACTTC. The entire variable domain, with the rest obtained from reference TRBV28 and TRBJ2-7, is as follows: DVKVTQSSRYLVKRTGEKVFLECVQDMDHENMFWYRQDPGLGLRLIYFSYDVKMKEKGDIPEGYSVSREKKERFSLILESASTNQTSMYLCASSLFRSYEQYFGPGTRLTVT.

The rearrangement links TRBV27 to TRBJ2-1; 9 nucleotides agree with TRBD1. The V segment lost 2 bases and the J segment 7 bases; nucleotides outside the gene matches: 6. Germline V gives CDR1 MNHEY, CDR2 SMNVEV (reference sequence). The CDR3 spans 15 residues. CDR3 sequence reads: CASSLGTGLRNEQFF. In DNA, the CDR3 is TGTGCCAGCAGTTTAGGGACAGGGTTGAGGAATGAGCAGTTCTTC.

This sequence joins TRBV4-1 and TRBJ2-7; TRBD1 agrees at 8 bases. The CDR3 runs 15 residues. Germline values: CDR1 MGHRA, CDR2 YSYEKL. Losses at the gene ends were 1 base for V and 2 bases for J; bases not matched to a gene: 4. CDR3 amino acids: CASSQATGATYEQYF. CDR3 nucleotides: TGCGCCAGCAGCCAAGCGACAGGGGCTACCTACGAGCAGTACTTC.

The rearrangement links TRBV10-3 to TRBJ1-2; TRBD1 matches 9 bases. Losses at the gene ends were 4 bases for V and 6 bases for J; bases not matched to a gene: 6. Germline V gene lookup returns CDR1 ENHRY and CDR2 SYGVKD. This CDR3 has 14 residues. CDR3 region: CAISAGTGLNGYTF. The CDR3 nucleotides read TGTGCCATCAGTGCGGGGACAGGGCTGAATGGCTACACCTTC.

The gene calls are TRBV10-3 and TRBJ2-2; no clear D. V was clipped by 0 bases and J by 6 bases, with 17 bases between them. The CDR3 sequence is 17 residues long. Per the germline V gene, CDR1 is ENHRY and CDR2 is SYGVKD. Written as DNA, the CDR3 is TGTGCCATCAGTGAGTCGCTTGGCAGGCCCGTCGCCGGGGAGCTGTTTTTT. This translates into CAISESLGRPVAGELFF.

This chain uses TRBV21-1 with TRBJ2-1. TRBV21-1 is a pseudogene segment. This CDR3 has 11 amino acids. DNA for the CDR3: TGTGCCAGCAGCACCCACAATGAGCAGTTCTTC. This translates into CASSTHNEQFF.

This clone has just a few counts. The chain combines TRBV10-1 with TRBJ1-3, with TRBD1 as a possible D gene (5 bases). CDR3 size: 14 residues. Germline V gene sequence: CDR1 WNHNN, CDR2 SYGVQD (reference sequence). V lost 0 bases and J lost 7, with 10 bases in between. The CDR3 region is CASSESRVGNTIYF. The CDR3 DNA follows: TGCGCCAGCAGTGAGTCCAGGGTCGGGAACACCATATATTTT.